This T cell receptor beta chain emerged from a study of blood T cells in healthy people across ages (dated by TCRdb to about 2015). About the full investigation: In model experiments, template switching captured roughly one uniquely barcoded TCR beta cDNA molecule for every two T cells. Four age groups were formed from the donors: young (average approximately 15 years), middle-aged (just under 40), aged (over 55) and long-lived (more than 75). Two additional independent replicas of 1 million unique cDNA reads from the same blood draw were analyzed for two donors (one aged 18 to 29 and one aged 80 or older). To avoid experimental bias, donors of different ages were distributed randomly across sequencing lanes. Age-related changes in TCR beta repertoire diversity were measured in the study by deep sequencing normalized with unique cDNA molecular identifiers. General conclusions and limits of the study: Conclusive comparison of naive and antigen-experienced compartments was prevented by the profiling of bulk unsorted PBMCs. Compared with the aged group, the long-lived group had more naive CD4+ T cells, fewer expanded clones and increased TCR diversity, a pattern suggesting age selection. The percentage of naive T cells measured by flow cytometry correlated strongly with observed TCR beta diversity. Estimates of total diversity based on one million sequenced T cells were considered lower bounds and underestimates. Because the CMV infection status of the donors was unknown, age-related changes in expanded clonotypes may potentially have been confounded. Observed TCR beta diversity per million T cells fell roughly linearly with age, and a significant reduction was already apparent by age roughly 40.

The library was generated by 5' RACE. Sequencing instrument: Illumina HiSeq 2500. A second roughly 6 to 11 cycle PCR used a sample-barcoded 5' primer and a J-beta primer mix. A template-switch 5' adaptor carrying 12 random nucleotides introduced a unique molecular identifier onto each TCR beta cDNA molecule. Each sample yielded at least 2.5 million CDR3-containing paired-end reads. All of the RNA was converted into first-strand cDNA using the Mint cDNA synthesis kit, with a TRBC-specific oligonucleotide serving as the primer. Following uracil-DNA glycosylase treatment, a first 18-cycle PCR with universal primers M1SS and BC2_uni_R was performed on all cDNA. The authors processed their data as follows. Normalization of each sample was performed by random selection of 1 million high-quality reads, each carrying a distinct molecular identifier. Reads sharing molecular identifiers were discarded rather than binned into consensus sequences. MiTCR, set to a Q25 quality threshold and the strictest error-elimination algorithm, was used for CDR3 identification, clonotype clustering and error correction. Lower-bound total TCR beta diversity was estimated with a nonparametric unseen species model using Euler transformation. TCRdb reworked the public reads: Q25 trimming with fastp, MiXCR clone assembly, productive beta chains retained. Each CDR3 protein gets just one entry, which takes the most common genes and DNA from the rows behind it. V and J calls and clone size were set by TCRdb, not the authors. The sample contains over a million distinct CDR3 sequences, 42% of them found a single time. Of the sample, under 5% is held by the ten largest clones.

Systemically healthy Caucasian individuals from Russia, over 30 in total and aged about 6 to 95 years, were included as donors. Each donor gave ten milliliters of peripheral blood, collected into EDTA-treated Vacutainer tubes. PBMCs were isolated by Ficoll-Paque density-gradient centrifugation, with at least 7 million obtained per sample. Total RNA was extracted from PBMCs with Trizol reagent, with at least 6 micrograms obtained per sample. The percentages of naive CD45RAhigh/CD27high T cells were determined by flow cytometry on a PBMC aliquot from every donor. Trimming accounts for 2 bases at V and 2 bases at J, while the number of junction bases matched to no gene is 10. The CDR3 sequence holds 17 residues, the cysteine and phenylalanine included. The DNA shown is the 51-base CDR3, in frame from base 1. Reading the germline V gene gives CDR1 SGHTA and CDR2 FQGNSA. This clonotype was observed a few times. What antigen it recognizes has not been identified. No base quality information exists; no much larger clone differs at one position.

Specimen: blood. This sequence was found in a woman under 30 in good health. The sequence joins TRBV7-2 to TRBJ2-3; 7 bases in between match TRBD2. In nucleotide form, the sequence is TGTGCCAGCAGCTTATTTGCGGCGGGGGTTTCCACAGATACGCAGTATTTT. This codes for CASSLFAAGVSTDTQYF.